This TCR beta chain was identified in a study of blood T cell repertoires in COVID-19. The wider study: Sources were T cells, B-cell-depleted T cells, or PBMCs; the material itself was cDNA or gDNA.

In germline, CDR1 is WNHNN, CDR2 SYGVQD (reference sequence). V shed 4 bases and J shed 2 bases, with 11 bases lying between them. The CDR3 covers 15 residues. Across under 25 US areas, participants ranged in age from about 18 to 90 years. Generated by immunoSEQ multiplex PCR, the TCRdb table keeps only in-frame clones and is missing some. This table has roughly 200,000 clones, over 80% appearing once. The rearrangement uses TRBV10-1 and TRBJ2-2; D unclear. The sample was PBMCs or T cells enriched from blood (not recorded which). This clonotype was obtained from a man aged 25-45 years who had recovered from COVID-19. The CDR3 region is CASSATTRNTGELFF. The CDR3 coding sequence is TGCGCCAGCAGTGCCACGACAAGAAACACCGGGGAGCTGTTTTTT.